This T cell receptor (beta chain) was identified in a study of vaccination and CD4 T cells after COVID-19 (dated by TCRdb to the early 2020s). Looking at the study overall: Convalescent patients had a positive SARS-CoV-2 result on nasal swab PCR, and of these patients, under ten had mild disease and one had severe disease. Post-COVID blood samples were collected from convalescent patients a median of roughly 100 days after diagnosis, with a range of about 30 to 161 days. Control cultures used a CEFX viral epitope pool as positive control, an HIV-1 Nef peptide pool as negative control, or no peptide. Culture stimuli were overlapping spike peptide pools from SARS-CoV-2 and from the common cold coronaviruses HCoV-NL63, HCoV-OC43 and HCoV-229E. Each participant got two doses of either the Pfizer-BioNTech BNT162b2 vaccine (n=8) or the Moderna mRNA-1273 vaccine (n=2). Post-vaccine blood samples were taken a median of around 68 days after the second vaccine dose, with a range of 14 to 241 days. The convalescent cohort included six males and four females, with two Hispanic individuals, seven Caucasians, two Asians and one multiracial person. In 10 COVID-19 convalescent patients and a handful of infection-naive healthy vaccine recipients, the spike-specific CD4+ TCR repertoire before mRNA vaccination was compared with the repertoire after mRNA vaccination. Overall study results and their limits: In convalescent patients, a median roughly 88% of post-vaccine SARS-CoV-2-reactive clones were detected only after vaccination, suggesting vaccine-specific priming. Of the vaccine-specific clones found in convalescent patients, nearly all (304 of 307) were mono-reactive for SARS-CoV-2 spike instead of being cross-reactive with common cold coronaviruses. The median count of SARS-CoV-2-reactive clonotypes went up from about 23 after infection to more than 30 after vaccination, although the change was not significant. The number of convalescent patients in the study was relatively small, and the study did not examine early timepoints following natural infection.

What this sample's treatment or condition label stands for: roughly 10-day PBMC culture with coronavirus spike peptide pools or control peptides (ViraFEST assay). The ViraFEST assay, used in the study, expanded antigen-specific T cells with peptide pools and then identified the expanded clonotypes through TCR sequencing. The positive SARS-CoV-2 PCR tests of the convalescent patients were dated from March to December 2020, before the Alpha, Beta and Delta variants emerged in the United States. Each well held approximately 2 million PBMCs cultured in IMDM containing roughly 5% human AB serum and 9 to 10 IU/ml IL-2, with about 9.1 ug/ml peptide pools added. On days 3 and 7, half of the culture medium was replaced with fresh IL-2-containing medium. After about nine days of culture, CD4+ T cells were isolated by negative selection with the EasySep CD4+ T cell isolation kit. Ficoll-Paque Plus gradient centrifugation was used to isolate PBMCs from whole blood, and the isolated PBMCs were then either used fresh or cryopreserved at -140C. Each culture condition was generally run in triplicate wells.

Library preparation employed PCR. DNA from cultured CD4+ T cells underwent TCR sequencing with the Oncomine TCR Beta short-read assay at the Johns Hopkins FTIC core. The QIAamp micro DNA kit was used to extract genomic DNA from the cultured CD4+ T cells. The Oncomine TCR Beta libraries from cultured CD4+ T cells were pooled using unique dual indexes and then sequenced on an Illumina iSeq 100. The paper's data handling went like this. Non-productive sequences were removed, and CDR3s not starting with C, not ending with F or W, or shorter than 7 amino acids were discarded. The MANAFEST web application was used to identify antigen-specific clonotypes by comparing peptide-stimulated wells against reference wells and other culture wells. Positive clones required FDR below 0.05, an odds ratio above 5, and productive frequency above 0.1% in at least two of three replicate wells. Clonotypes that were significantly expanded in both SARS-CoV-2 spike wells and at least one common cold coronavirus spike condition were defined as cross-reactive. CDR3 homology was assessed with Levenshtein distances (stringdist) and unrooted phylogenetic trees (ape) in R version 3.6.1. TCRdb reran the public reads through fastp at Q25 and MiXCR, keeping productive beta chains. Duplicate CDR3 protein sequences are folded into a single record with the most common DNA and genes. TCRdb, not the original authors, processed these V and J calls. Recorded for this sample are over 14,000 distinct CDR3 sequences; more than 40% of them occurred a single time. About 15% of the sample rests with the top ten.

The CDR3 holds 10 amino acids from the cysteine to the phenylalanine. Only the CDR3 part of the read is kept: 30 bases, read in frame from the first base. CDR1 and CDR2, looked up from the germline V gene, are MDHEN and SYDVKM. The germline ends are 1 base apart after V is trimmed by 6 bases and J by 2 bases. On this clonotype: The antigen it recognizes is unknown. Base quality data are lacking; no much larger clone is found one base away.

The sample taken for sequencing was cultured CD4+ T cells from blood. Recombination joined TRBV28 with TRBJ1-2, with the D gene not confidently named. The origin of this receptor is a human donor with COVID-19. CDR3 loop: CASRNYGYTF. The DNA sequence reads TGTGCCAGCAGGAACTATGGCTACACCTTC.